Here is one T cell receptor (beta chain) with its context. The CDR3 covers 17 residues. CDR1 and CDR2 (germline): SGHTA, FQGTGA. V was pared by 5 bases and J by 1 base, with 15 bases between. This entry is derived from a study of blood T cell repertoires in COVID-19. Only in-frame clones appear in the TCRdb table, and some are missing; sequencing was by immunoSEQ multiplex PCR. Here the sample spans about 320,000 clones, nearly 90% being singletons. The sequence was collected from a woman in her twenties or thirties who had recovered from COVID-19. The specimen sequenced was PBMCs or T cells enriched from blood (not recorded which). J is TRBJ2-6 and V is TRBV7-3; D remains unclear. CDR3 bases: TGTGCCAGCAGCCGTACCCCTGGAGCGTCTGGGGCCAACGTCCTGACTTTC. Amino acids: CASSRTPGASGANVLTF.